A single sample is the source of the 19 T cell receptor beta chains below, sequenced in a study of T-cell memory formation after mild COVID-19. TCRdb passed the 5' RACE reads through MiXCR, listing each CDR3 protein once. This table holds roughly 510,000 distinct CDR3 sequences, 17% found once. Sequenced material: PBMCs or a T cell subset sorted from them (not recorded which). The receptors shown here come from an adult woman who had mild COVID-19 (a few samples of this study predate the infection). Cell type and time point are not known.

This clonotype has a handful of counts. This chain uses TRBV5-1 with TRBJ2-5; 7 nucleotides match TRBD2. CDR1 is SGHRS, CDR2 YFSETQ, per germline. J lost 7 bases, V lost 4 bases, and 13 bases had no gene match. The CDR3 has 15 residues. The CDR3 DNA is TGCGCCAGCAGCGTGTCTACCGGGACTACCGTGACCCAGTACTTC. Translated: CASSVSTGTTVTQYF.

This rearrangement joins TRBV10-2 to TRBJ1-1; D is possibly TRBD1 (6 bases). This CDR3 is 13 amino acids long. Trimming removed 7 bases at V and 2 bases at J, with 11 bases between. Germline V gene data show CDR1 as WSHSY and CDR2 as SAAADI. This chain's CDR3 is CASTWDTNTEAFF. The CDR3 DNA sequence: TGCGCCAGCACTTGGGACACCAACACTGAAGCTTTCTTT.

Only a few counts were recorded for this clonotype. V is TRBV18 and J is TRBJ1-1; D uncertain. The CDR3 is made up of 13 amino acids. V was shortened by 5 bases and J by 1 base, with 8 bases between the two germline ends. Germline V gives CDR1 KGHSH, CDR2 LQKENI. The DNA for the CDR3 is TGTGCCAGCTCAACCGGGAGGAACACTGAAGCTTTCTTT. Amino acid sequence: CASSTGRNTEAFF.

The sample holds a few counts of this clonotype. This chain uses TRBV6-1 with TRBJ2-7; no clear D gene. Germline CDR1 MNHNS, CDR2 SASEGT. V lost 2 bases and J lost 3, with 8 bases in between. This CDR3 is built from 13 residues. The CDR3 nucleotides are TGTGCCAGCAGTGAACGACATTTCTACGAGCAGTACTTC. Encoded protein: CASSERHFYEQYF.

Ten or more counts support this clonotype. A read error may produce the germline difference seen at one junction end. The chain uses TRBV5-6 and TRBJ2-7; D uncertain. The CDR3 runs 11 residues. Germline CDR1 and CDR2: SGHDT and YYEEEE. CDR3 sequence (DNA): TGCGCCAGCAGCTTGGGCCACGAGCAGTACTTC. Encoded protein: CASSLGHEQYF.

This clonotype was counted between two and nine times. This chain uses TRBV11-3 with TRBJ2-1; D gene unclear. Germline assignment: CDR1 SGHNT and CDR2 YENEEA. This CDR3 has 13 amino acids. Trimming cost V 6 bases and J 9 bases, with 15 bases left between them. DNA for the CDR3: TGTGCCAGCAGTCCCCCCTTGGTCCGTGAGCAGTTCTTC. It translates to CASSPPLVREQFF.

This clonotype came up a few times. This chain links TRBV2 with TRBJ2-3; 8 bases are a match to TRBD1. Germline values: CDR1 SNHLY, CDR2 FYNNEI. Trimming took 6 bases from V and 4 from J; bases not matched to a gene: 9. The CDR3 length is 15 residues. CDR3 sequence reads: CASRLTGGQPDTQYF. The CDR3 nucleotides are TGTGCCAGCAGATTAACAGGGGGTCAACCAGATACGCAGTATTTT.

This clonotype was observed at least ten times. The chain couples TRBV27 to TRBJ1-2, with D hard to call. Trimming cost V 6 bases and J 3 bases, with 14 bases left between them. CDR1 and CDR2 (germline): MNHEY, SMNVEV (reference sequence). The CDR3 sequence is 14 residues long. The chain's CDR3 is CASSWGGPDYGYTF. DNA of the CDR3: TGTGCCAGCAGCTGGGGAGGGCCTGACTATGGCTACACCTTC.

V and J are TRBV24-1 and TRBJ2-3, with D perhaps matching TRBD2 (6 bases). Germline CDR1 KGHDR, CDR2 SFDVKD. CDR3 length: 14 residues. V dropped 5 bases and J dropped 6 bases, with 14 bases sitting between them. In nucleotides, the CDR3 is TGTGCCACCAGTGTGGGGGGAACTAGGGATACGCAGTATTTT. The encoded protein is CATSVGGTRDTQYF.

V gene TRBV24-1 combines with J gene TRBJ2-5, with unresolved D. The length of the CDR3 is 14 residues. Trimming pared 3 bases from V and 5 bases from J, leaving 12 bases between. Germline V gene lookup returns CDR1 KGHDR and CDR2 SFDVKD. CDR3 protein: CATSDVRHWETQYF. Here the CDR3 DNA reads TGTGCCACCAGTGATGTAAGGCACTGGGAGACCCAGTACTTC.

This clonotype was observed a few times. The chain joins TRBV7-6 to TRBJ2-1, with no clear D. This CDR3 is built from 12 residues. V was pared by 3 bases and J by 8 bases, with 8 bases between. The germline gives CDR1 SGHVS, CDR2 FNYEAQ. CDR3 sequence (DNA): TGTGCCAGCAGCTTCCACGTGGATGAGCAGTTCTTC. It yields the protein CASSFHVDEQFF.

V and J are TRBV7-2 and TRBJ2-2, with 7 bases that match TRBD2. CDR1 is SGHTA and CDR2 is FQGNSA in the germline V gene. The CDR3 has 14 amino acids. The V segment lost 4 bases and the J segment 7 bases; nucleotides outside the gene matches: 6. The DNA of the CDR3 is TGTGCCAGCAGCTACCAGACTAGCCGCGGGGAGCTGTTTTTT. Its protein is CASSYQTSRGELFF.

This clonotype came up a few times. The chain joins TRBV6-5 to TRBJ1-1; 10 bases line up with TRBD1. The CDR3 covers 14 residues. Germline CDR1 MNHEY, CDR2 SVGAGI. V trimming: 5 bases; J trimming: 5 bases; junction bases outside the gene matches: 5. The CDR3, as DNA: TGTGCCAGCAGTATGGACAGGGGGTGGACTGAAGCTTTCTTT. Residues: CASSMDRGWTEAFF.

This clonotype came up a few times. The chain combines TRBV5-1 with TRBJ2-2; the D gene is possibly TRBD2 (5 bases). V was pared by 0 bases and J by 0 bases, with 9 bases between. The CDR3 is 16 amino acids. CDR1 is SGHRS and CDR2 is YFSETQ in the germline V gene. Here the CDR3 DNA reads TGCGCCAGCAGCTTGGTTATAGCGACGAACACCGGGGAGCTGTTTTTT. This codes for CASSLVIATNTGELFF. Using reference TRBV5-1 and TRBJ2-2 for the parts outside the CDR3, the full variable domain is KAGVTQTPRYLIKTRGQQVTLSCSPISGHRSVSWYQQTPGQGLQFLFEYFSETQRNKGNFPGRFSGRQFSNSRSEMNVSTLELGDSALYLCASSLVIATNTGELFFGEGSRLTVL.

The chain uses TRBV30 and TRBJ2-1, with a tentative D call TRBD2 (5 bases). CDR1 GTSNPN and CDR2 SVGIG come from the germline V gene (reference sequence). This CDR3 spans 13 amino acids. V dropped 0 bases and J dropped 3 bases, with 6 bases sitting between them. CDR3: CAWSVSDYNEQFF. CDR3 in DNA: TGTGCCTGGAGTGTTAGCGACTACAATGAGCAGTTCTTC.

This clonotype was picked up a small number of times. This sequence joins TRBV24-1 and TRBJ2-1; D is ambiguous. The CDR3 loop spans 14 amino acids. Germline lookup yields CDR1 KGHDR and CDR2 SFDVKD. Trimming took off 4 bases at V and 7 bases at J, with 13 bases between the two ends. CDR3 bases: TGTGCCACCAGTGAGACGGGCCCAATGAATGAGCAGTTCTTC. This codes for CATSETGPMNEQFF.

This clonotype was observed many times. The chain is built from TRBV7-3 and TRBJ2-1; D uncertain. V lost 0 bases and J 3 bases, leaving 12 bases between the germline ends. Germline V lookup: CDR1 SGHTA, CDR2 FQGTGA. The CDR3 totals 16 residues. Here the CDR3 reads CASSLTSGGSYNEQFF. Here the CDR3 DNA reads TGTGCCAGCAGCTTAACTTCGGGCGGTAGCTACAATGAGCAGTTCTTC.

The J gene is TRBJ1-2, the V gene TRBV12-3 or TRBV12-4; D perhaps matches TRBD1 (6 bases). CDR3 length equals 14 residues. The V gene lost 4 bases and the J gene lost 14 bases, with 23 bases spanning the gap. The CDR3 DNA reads TGTGCCAGCAGTTCCCCCGGGACACGGGCGAGAGGTACCTTC. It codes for CASSSPGTRARGTF.

CDR3 amino acids: CSARDSRDTEAFF. Written as DNA, the CDR3 is TGCAGTGCTAGAGATAGCAGGGACACTGAAGCTTTCTTT. The genes are TRBV20-1 and TRBJ1-1, with TRBD1 as a possible D gene (5 bases). CDR3 length: 13 residues. Trimming took off 0 bases at V and 3 bases at J, with 8 bases between the two ends. Per the germline V gene, CDR1 is DFQATT and CDR2 is SNEGSKA (reference sequence).